Listed here are 15 T cell receptor beta chains from one sample, sequenced in a study of blood T cell repertoires in COVID-19. The assay was immunoSEQ multiplex PCR, and TCRdb's table has in-frame clones only and misses some. The sample lists fewer than 350,000 clones; 88% were seen once. The material sequenced was PBMCs or T cells enriched from blood (not recorded which). All receptors derive from a woman aged 55 to 70 in a cohort exposed to, infected with or recovered from COVID-19 (not recorded which).

The chain joins TRBV29-1 to TRBJ2-1; 8 nucleotides match TRBD2. V lost 5 bases, J lost 3 bases, and 9 bases stayed unmatched. The germline CDR1 and CDR2 sequences are SQVTM and ANQGSEA. The CDR3 has 15 amino acids. The CDR3: CSVSPTSAFYNEQFF. The CDR3 DNA reads TGCAGCGTTTCTCCGACTAGCGCGTTCTACAATGAGCAGTTCTTC.

The chain uses TRBV2 and TRBJ1-5, with D possibly TRBD1 on 6 matching bases. There are 15 residues in the CDR3. Deletions cut 2 bases from V and 4 bases from J, with 12 bases between. Germline V CDR1 and CDR2: SNHLY, FYNNEI. For the CDR3, the DNA is TGTGCCAGCAGTGAAAAGGGTCAGGGGAATCAGCCCCAGCATTTT. This codes for CASSEKGQGNQPQHF. Drawing the rest from reference TRBV2 and TRBJ1-5, the complete variable domain is EPEVTQTPSHQVTQMGQEVILRCVPISNHLYFYWYRQILGQKVEFLVSFYNNEISEKSEIFDDQFSVERPDGSNFTLKIRSTKLEDSAMYFCASSEKGQGNQPQHFGDGTRLSIL.

The chain has TRBV28 and TRBJ1-4, with 8 positions matching TRBD1. Losses at the gene ends were 2 bases for V and 12 bases for J; bases not matched to a gene: 2. CDR1 is MDHEN, CDR2 SYDVKM, per germline. The CDR3 covers 12 residues. The chain's CDR3 is CASSLRTGQLFF. The CDR3 region has the DNA TGTGCCAGCAGTTTACGGACAGGGCAACTGTTTTTT.

V is TRBV2 and J is TRBJ2-3; D might be TRBD1 (6 bases). The V gene's germline CDR1 is SNHLY and CDR2 FYNNEI. This CDR3 has 14 amino acids. The V end lost 11 bases, the J end lost 4 bases, and 19 bases lay between the germline ends. The CDR3 here is CARGGARSADTQYF. In DNA, the CDR3 is TGTGCCCGAGGGGGTGCTAGATCGGCAGATACGCAGTATTTT.

This chain uses TRBV19 with TRBJ1-6; 7 positions match TRBD1. Germline CDR1 reads LNHDA; CDR2 reads SQIVND (reference sequence). V dropped 6 bases and J dropped 9; count of bases not matched to a gene: 8. This CDR3 region has 14 residues. As DNA, the CDR3 is TGTGCCAGTAGAACAGGGGCCATGAGTTCACCCCTCCACTTT. This translates into CASRTGAMSSPLHF.

This sequence joins TRBV28 and TRBJ2-7; TRBD2 might be the D (5 bases). Germline values: CDR1 MDHEN, CDR2 SYDVKM. The CDR3 contains 17 residues. Trimming took 4 bases from V and 0 from J, leaving 19 bases between them. CDR3: CASSSPPFDYHSYEQYF. CDR3 coding DNA: TGTGCCAGCAGTTCGCCACCCTTCGACTACCACTCCTACGAGCAGTACTTC.

This chain links TRBV28 with TRBJ1-4; 11 positions agree with TRBD1. The trim removed 6 bases at V and 8 bases at J, leaving 14 bases unmatched. The V gene's germline CDR1 is MDHEN and CDR2 SYDVKM. The CDR3 runs 17 residues. The CDR3 protein is CASSQISAGTGGEKLFF. As DNA, the CDR3 is TGTGCCAGCAGCCAAATCTCAGCCGGGACAGGGGGAGAAAAACTGTTTTTT.

In this sample, this clone turned up once. As DNA, the CDR3 is TGTGCCAGCAGTTTTCACAGGGGGCCTGAAGCTTTCTTT. It translates to CASSFHRGPEAFF. The chain combines TRBV27 with TRBJ1-1; TRBD1 matches 9 bases. CDR1 and CDR2 (germline): MNHEY, SMNVEV (reference sequence). The ends lost 3 bases at V and 6 bases at J; junction bases unmatched: 2. This CDR3 has 13 amino acids.

This chain uses TRBV7-6 with TRBJ2-1, with 7 bases that match TRBD2. This CDR3 is 18 amino acids long. V shed 3 bases, J shed 0 bases, and the junction held 11 bases outside the gene matches. Germline values: CDR1 SGHVS, CDR2 FNYEAQ. DNA for the CDR3: TGTGCCAGCAGCTTCGACCGGGACTACCCAAGCTCCTACAATGAGCAGTTCTTC. Its protein is CASSFDRDYPSSYNEQFF.

The rearrangement joins TRBV5-1 to TRBJ1-3, with D unresolved. Trimming shortened V by 0 bases and J by 4 bases, and 17 bases separated the two germline ends. Germline CDR1 is SGHRS and CDR2 is YFSETQ. The CDR3 is made up of 17 amino acids. As DNA, the CDR3 is TGCGCCAGCAGCTTGGGCGGCCAAGCGCTCGGGGGAAACACCATATATTTT. Translated: CASSLGGQALGGNTIYF.

This chain uses TRBV6-5 with TRBJ1-2; 8 bases map to TRBD1. V shed 0 bases, J shed 2 bases, and the junction held 2 bases outside the gene matches. Germline CDR1 is MNHEY and CDR2 is SVGAGI. This CDR3 has 15 amino acids. The CDR3 spells CASSYSGQGNYGYTF. The CDR3 coding sequence is TGTGCCAGCAGTTACTCAGGACAGGGCAACTATGGCTACACCTTC.

In this sample, this clone turned up once. The chain links TRBV2 to TRBJ1-1, with a tentative D call TRBD1 (6 bases). Germline values: CDR1 SNHLY, CDR2 FYNNEI. This CDR3 comprises 13 residues. V was trimmed by 7 bases and J by 11 bases, leaving 20 bases between them. The CDR3 sequence is CASTPNTGFTAFF. CDR3 in DNA: TGTGCCAGCACCCCGAATACAGGGTTTACGGCTTTCTTT.

This chain connects TRBV5-1 to TRBJ2-7; D possibly corresponds to TRBD2 (6 bases). The CDR3 contains 15 residues. The ends were cut back, 2 bases at V and 0 bases at J, with 12 bases in the middle. The V gene's germline CDR1 is SGHRS and CDR2 YFSETQ. CDR3 nucleotide sequence: TGCGCCAGCAGCTTACTAGCAGAACACTCCTACGAGCAGTACTTC. Translated, it gives CASSLLAEHSYEQYF.

The V and J genes are TRBV27 and TRBJ2-2; D not certain. V dropped 1 base and J dropped 8 bases, with 11 bases sitting between them. This CDR3 spans 14 amino acids. Germline V gives CDR1 MNHEY, CDR2 SMNVEV (reference sequence). CDR3 region: CASSLLIDAGELFF. The CDR3 coding sequence is TGTGCCAGCAGTTTATTGATAGATGCGGGGGAGCTGTTTTTT.

The chain recombines TRBV7-2 with TRBJ2-5, with 8 bases identical to TRBD1. The CDR3 contains 16 residues. CDR1 is SGHTA, CDR2 FQGNSA, per germline. Trimming took 1 base from V and 5 from J; bases not matched to a gene: 9. DNA for the CDR3: TGTGCCAGCAGCTTAGAAGGCGGGCAGGGGGCTGAGACCCAGTACTTC. It specifies CASSLEGGQGAETQYF.